Below are 15 T cell receptor beta chains sequenced from a single sample in a study of molecular identifiers for immune sequencing clone quantification. TCRdb fed the PCR reads into MiXCR, producing one record per CDR3 protein. The profile shows about 320,000 distinct CDR3 sequences, about a fifth of them singletons. Sequencing was performed on naive CD8+ T cells from blood, with Jurkat cell RNA spiked in. The subset is: FACS-sorted CD8+CD4-CCR7+CD45RA+ naive T cells. These receptors all come from a human donor in good health. Some libraries in this study had Jurkat cell RNA spiked in.

This clonotype was observed at least ten times. This chain links TRBV7-9 with TRBJ1-1; 7 bases are a match to TRBD1. V shed 5 bases and J 7 bases; nucleotides not matched to a gene: 4. The CDR3 is made up of 12 amino acids. Looked up from germline, CDR1 is SEHNR and CDR2 is FQNEAQ (reference sequence). CDR3 protein: CASSRGTVEAFF. Written as DNA, the CDR3 is TGTGCCAGCAGCAGAGGGACAGTTGAAGCTTTCTTT.

This clonotype showed up many times. As DNA, the CDR3 is TGCAGTGCTACGGGGGACAGGGGTCCCTACGAGCAGTACTTC. Translating gives CSATGDRGPYEQYF. The chain links TRBV20-1 to TRBJ2-7; 10 nucleotides line up with TRBD1. After removal of 4 bases from V and 2 bases from J, the junction contained 5 bases not matched to a gene. Germline-derived CDR1 and CDR2 are DFQATT and SNEGSKA (reference sequence). The CDR3 is 14 residues long.

This clonotype was counted only a few times. CDR3 nucleotides: TGTGCCAGCAGTTTGGTGCTGACCCTGGCAGATACGCAGTATTTT. Residues: CASSLVLTLADTQYF. V gene TRBV28 combines with J gene TRBJ2-3, with unresolved D. The CDR3 length is 15 residues. CDR1 and CDR2 (germline): MDHEN, SYDVKM. With 3 bases removed from V and 4 bases from J, the gap between germline ends came to 14 bases.

This clonotype was observed many times. Written as DNA, the CDR3 is TGTGCCAGCAGCCCCACAGGGAACACTGAAGCTTTCTTT. It encodes CASSPTGNTEAFF. The rearrangement uses TRBV7-9 and TRBJ1-1; D perhaps matches TRBD1 (5 bases). The V and J ends lost 5 bases and 1 base respectively, with 8 bases between them. Germline V gene data show CDR1 as SEHNR and CDR2 as FQNEAQ (reference sequence). CDR3 length: 13 residues.

This clonotype was seen ten or more times. This chain uses TRBV29-1 with TRBJ2-3; D possibly corresponds to TRBD2 (6 bases). From germline, CDR1 is SQVTM and CDR2 ANQGSEA. The CDR3 has 12 residues. The V gene lost 8 bases and the J gene lost 6 bases, with 15 bases spanning the gap. The CDR3 spells CSSSGVADTQYF. The CDR3 bases are TGCAGCTCCTCGGGAGTTGCTGATACGCAGTATTTT.

This clonotype was detected only a few times. The V gene is TRBV14, the J gene TRBJ2-3; TRBD2 aligns across 13 bases. Trimming removed 4 bases from V and 2 bases from J; junction bases left unmatched: 6. Germline V gives CDR1 SGHDN, CDR2 FVKESK. The CDR3 has 17 amino acids. The CDR3 region has the DNA TGTGCCAGCAGCCTGGGACTAGCGGGACCCTACACAGATACGCAGTATTTT. This gives the protein CASSLGLAGPYTDTQYF.

Of note for this clonotype: It may be a read error: a sequence one base away is much more abundant. This chain joins TRBV6-5 and TRBJ1-5; D uncertain. In germline, CDR1 is MNHEY, CDR2 SVGAGI. The CDR3 extends over 14 amino acids. DNA of the CDR3: TGTGCCAGCGGTTACACCTCCAGCAATCAGCCCCAGCATTTT. This codes for CASGYTSSNQPQHF.

In this sample, this clonotype turned up a few times. The chain couples TRBV6-2 or TRBV6-3 to TRBJ1-1, with TRBD1 matching over 10 bases. The CDR3 loop spans 17 amino acids. The trim removed 4 bases at V and 6 bases at J, leaving 14 bases unmatched. Germline V lookup: CDR1 MNHEY, CDR2 SVGEGT. The CDR3: CASSSHQGQGINAEAFF. The CDR3 DNA reads TGTGCCAGCAGTTCACACCAGGGACAGGGGATTAACGCTGAAGCTTTCTTT.

This clonotype appeared many times. This chain joins TRBV9 and TRBJ2-1; D remains unclear. In germline, CDR1 is SGDLS, CDR2 YYNGEE. V was pared by 3 bases and J by 9 bases, with 10 bases between. The CDR3 has 12 amino acids. The CDR3 DNA reads TGTGCCAGCAGCGCCGAGCCGGCTGAGCAGTTCTTC. Translating it yields CASSAEPAEQFF.

At least ten counts were recorded for this clonotype. V gene TRBV29-1 combines with J gene TRBJ1-2; no definite D call. Trimming stripped 6 bases from V and 8 bases from J, with 16 bases between. The CDR3 length is 12 residues. Germline V gene sequence: CDR1 SQVTM, CDR2 ANQGSEA. This CDR3 reads CSVAGNELGYTF. CDR3 bases: TGCAGCGTGGCCGGAAACGAGCTGGGCTACACCTTC.

This clonotype has a handful of counts. This may arise from a read error, as a much more abundant clone is one base away. No conserved phenylalanine or tryptophan is present at the end of the CDR3, so a read error is the likely explanation. The chain links TRBV24-1 to TRBJ2-1, with D unclear. CDR3 size: 12 residues. Germline V gene sequence: CDR1 KGHDR, CDR2 SFDVKD. This CDR3 is CATSGLGNEQFL. CDR3 sequence (DNA): TGTGCCACCAGTGGTTTGGGCAATGAGCAGTTCCTC.

This clonotype was seen ten or more times. V is TRBV7-9 and J is TRBJ2-7, with 7 bases that match TRBD2. The CDR3 totals 14 residues. Germline-derived CDR1 and CDR2 are SEHNR and FQNEAQ (reference sequence). Losses at the gene ends were 3 bases for V and 5 bases for J; bases not matched to a gene: 7. The CDR3 here is CASSFVVAGDEQYF. The CDR3 DNA reads as TGTGCCAGCAGCTTCGTAGTGGCGGGGGACGAGCAGTACTTC.

The chain employs TRBV7-2 and TRBJ2-4, with a possible D match to TRBD1 (6 bases). V lost 3 bases and J 4 bases, leaving 16 bases between the germline ends. This CDR3 has 16 amino acids. CDR1 is SGHTA and CDR2 is FQGNSA in the germline V gene. CDR3 region: CASSFGHRTAKNIQYF. Written as DNA, the CDR3 is TGTGCCAGCAGCTTCGGGCACCGGACAGCGAAAAACATTCAGTACTTC.

This clonotype came up many times. This chain links TRBV5-6 with TRBJ2-2, with D tentatively TRBD2 (6 bases). Per germline, CDR1 SGHDT and CDR2 YYEEEE. CDR3 length equals 15 residues. V was cut by 2 bases and J by 8 bases, with 16 bases left in between. For the CDR3, the DNA is TGTGCCAGCAGCTTCGGGGGTTTCTATGTGGGGGAGCTGTTTTTT. This encodes CASSFGGFYVGELFF.

As regards this clonotype: This may come from a read error, since a much larger clone is one base off. The V gene is TRBV7-9, the J gene TRBJ2-7, with D possibly matching TRBD1 (5 bases). CDR1 is SEHNR, CDR2 FQNEAQ, per germline (reference sequence). The CDR3 extends over 12 amino acids. CDR3 nucleotides: TGTGCCAGCAGCTTAAAGGGGTACGAGCGGTACTTC. Amino acid sequence: CASSLKGYERYF.